These T cell receptor beta chains were read from a single sample in a study of T-cell memory formation after mild COVID-19. A single record per CDR3 protein comes from TCRdb applying MiXCR to the 5' RACE reads. Of 85,000 to 120,000 distinct CDR3 sequences listed, around 15% are singletons. The sequenced material came from PBMCs or a T cell subset sorted from them (not recorded which). Receptors were obtained from an adult woman who had mild COVID-19 (a few samples of this study predate the infection). Cell type and time point are not known. Both conserved end residues are part of each CDR3. Fields, in order: J gene, D gene, clone size, V gene, CDR3 protein, CDR3 DNA. A D gene is named only where the DNA matches it firmly. Clone size appears in some rows only: once, few, many, or a class for an expanded clone.

>TRBJ2-7|TRBD2|many|TRBV29-1
CSAVREGVPYEQYF
TGCAGCGCTGTCCGGGAGGGGGTACCCTACGAGCAGTACTTC
>TRBJ2-7|-|-|TRBV5-1
CASSLGDTATYEQYF
TGCGCCAGCAGCTTGGGGGACACCGCTACCTACGAGCAGTACTTC
>TRBJ2-7|TRBD1|-|TRBV20-1
CSASERTGGSYEQYF
TGCAGTGCTAGTGAGCGGACAGGGGGCTCCTACGAGCAGTACTTC
>TRBJ1-1|TRBD1|many|TRBV9
CASSTPDRGLTEAFF
TGTGCCAGCAGCACACCTGACAGGGGGCTCACTGAAGCTTTCTTT
>TRBJ2-7|TRBD2|few|TRBV5-1
CASSLVGLAGGSSYEQYF
TGCGCCAGCAGCTTGGTCGGGCTAGCGGGGGGAAGCTCCTACGAGCAGTACTTC
>TRBJ2-1|TRBD1|few|TRBV20-1
CSAGDRETYNEQFF
TGCAGTGCAGGGGACAGGGAGACCTACAATGAGCAGTTCTTC
>TRBJ1-1|-|-|TRBV29-1
CSVVRNTEAFF
TGCAGCGTTGTTCGGAACACTGAAGCTTTCTTT
>TRBJ2-5|-|-|TRBV5-5
CASSLLWRMETQYF
TGTGCCAGCAGCTTATTATGGCGGATGGAGACCCAGTACTTC
>TRBJ2-1|TRBD2|-|TRBV6-6
CASSYSTSGSNEQFF
TGTGCCAGCAGTTACTCGACTAGCGGGAGCAATGAGCAGTTCTTC
>TRBJ2-1|TRBD2|few|TRBV24-1
CATSDRPRTSGRANEQFF
TGTGCCACCAGTGATCGCCCTAGGACTAGCGGGAGGGCCAATGAGCAGTTCTTC
>TRBJ2-7|TRBD1|-|TRBV4-2
CASSQPDRGLYEQYF
TGTGCCAGCAGCCAGCCGGACAGGGGTCTATATGAGCAGTACTTC
>TRBJ2-1|TRBD2|-|TRBV24-1
CATSDTWVGSGGRYNEQFF
TGTGCCACCAGTGATACGTGGGTCGGTAGCGGGGGAAGATACAATGAGCAGTTCTTC
>TRBJ1-2|TRBD1|-|TRBV10-3
CAISELMTGRGYTF
TGTGCCATCAGTGAGTTGATGACAGGGAGAGGCTACACCTTC
>TRBJ2-7|TRBD1|few|TRBV9
CASSVTGAYEQYF
TGTGCCAGCAGCGTCACAGGGGCCTACGAGCAGTACTTC
>TRBJ1-2|-|-|TRBV29-1
CSDDQMGGAYGYTF
TGCAGCGACGACCAGATGGGAGGGGCGTATGGCTACACCTTC
>TRBJ2-1|TRBD2|few|TRBV2
CASGGAYNEQFF
TGTGCCAGCGGGGGGGCCTACAATGAGCAGTTCTTC
>TRBJ2-1|-|many|TRBV7-3
CASSLKGGTSSYNEQFF
TGTGCCAGCAGCTTAAAAGGCGGGACGAGCTCCTACAATGAGCAGTTCTTC
>TRBJ2-7|TRBD1|-|TRBV30
CAWRPGQAGSYEQYF
TGTGCCTGGAGGCCGGGACAGGCCGGCTCTTACGAGCAGTACTTC
>TRBJ1-1|-|few|TRBV29-1
CSVERREVEAFF
TGCAGCGTTGAAAGAAGGGAAGTTGAAGCTTTCTTT
>TRBJ1-2|-|-|TRBV7-9
CASSDPRGFGYTF
TGTGCCAGCAGCGACCCAAGGGGATTCGGCTACACCTTC
>TRBJ2-3|TRBD2|few|TRBV6-2/TRBV6-3
CAGSLAGGTDTQYF
TGTGCCGGATCCTTAGCGGGGGGCACAGATACGCAGTATTTT
>TRBJ2-1|-|few|TRBV7-6
CASSPDRSRGNEQFF
TGTGCCAGCAGCCCCGACAGGTCTCGCGGCAATGAGCAGTTCTTC
>TRBJ1-2|TRBD1|-|TRBV20-1
CSARDWGQGVSGYTF
TGCAGTGCTAGAGATTGGGGACAGGGGGTATCTGGCTACACCTTC
>TRBJ2-1|-|-|TRBV14
CASSQDLGSEQFF
TGTGCCAGCAGCCAAGATTTGGGAAGTGAGCAGTTCTTC